This T cell receptor beta chain was recovered during a study of regulatory T cells in long-lasting Graves disease. For TCR beta, libraries came from iRepertoire HTBI primers and Arm-PCR of CDR3 regions. TCRdb used MiXCR to reprocess the multiplex PCR reads, holding one entry per CDR3 protein. The table records 200,000 to 300,000 distinct CDR3 sequences, 20% to 25% of them present only once. This sample's time point: newly diagnosed GD, antithyroid drugs for less than 3 months. Extracted PBMC RNA gave rise to the TCR library. Germline trimming cut 5 bases from V and 2 bases from J; bases unmatched to any gene: 7. The length of the CDR3 is 18 residues. Germline assignment: CDR1 MDHEN and CDR2 SYDVKM.

The starting material was peripheral blood mononuclear cells (PBMCs), obtained at new diagnosis, from a patient treated with antithyroid drugs. The receptor was isolated from a female donor with Graves disease. The V and J genes are TRBV28 and TRBJ2-3; 16 bases are shared with TRBD2. The CDR3 region has the DNA TGTGCCAGCAGTCCGGGACTAGCGGGGGGGCCCCCCACAGATACGCAGTATTTT. Amino acid sequence: CASSPGLAGGPPTDTQYF.